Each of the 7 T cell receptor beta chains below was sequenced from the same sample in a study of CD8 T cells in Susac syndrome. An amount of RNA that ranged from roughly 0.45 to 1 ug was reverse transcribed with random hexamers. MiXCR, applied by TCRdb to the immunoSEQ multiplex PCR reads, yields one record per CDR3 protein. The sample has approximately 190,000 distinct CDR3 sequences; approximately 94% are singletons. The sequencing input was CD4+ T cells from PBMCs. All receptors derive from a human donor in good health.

The CDR3: CASRPNYNEQFF. Written as DNA, the CDR3 is TGTGCCAGCAGGCCTAACTACAATGAGCAGTTCTTC. The V gene is TRBV28, the J gene TRBJ2-1; D gene uncertain. Germline CDR1 and CDR2: MDHEN and SYDVKM. V lost 6 bases and J lost 3, with 6 bases in between. The length of the CDR3 is 12 residues.

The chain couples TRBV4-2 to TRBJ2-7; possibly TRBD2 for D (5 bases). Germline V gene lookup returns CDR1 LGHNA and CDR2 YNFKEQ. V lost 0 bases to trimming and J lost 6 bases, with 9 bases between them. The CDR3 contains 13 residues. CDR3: CASSQDLAREQYV. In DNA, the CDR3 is TGTGCCAGCAGCCAAGACCTAGCTCGCGAGCAGTACGTC.

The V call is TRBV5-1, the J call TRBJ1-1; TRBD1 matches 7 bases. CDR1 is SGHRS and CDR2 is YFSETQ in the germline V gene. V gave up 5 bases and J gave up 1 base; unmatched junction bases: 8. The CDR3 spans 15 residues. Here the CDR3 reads CASRFAGTENTEAFF. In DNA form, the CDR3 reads TGCGCCAGCAGATTTGCCGGGACAGAGAACACTGAAGCTTTCTTT. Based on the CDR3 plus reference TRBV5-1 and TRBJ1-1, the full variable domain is KAGVTQTPRYLIKTRGQQVTLSCSPISGHRSVSWYQQTPGQGLQFLFEYFSETQRNKGNFPGRFSGRQFSNSRSEMNVSTLELGDSALYLCASRFAGTENTEAFFGQGTRLTVV.

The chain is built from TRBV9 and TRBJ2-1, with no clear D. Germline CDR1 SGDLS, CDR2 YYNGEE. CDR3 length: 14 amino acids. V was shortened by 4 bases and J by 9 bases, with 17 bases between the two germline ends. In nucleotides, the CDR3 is TGTGCCAGCAGCCCCAGGAATCCGCCGGGTGAGCAGTTCTTC. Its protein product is CASSPRNPPGEQFF.

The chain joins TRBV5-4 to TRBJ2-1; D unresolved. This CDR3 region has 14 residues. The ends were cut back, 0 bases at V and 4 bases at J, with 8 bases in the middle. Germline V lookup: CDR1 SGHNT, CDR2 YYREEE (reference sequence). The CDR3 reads CASSLGVGYNEQFF. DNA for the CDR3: TGTGCCAGCAGCTTGGGGGTAGGGTACAATGAGCAGTTCTTC.

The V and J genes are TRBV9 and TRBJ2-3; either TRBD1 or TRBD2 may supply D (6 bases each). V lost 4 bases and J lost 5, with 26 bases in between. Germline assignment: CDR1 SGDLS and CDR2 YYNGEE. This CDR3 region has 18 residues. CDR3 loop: CASSTRSGTGALGDTQYF. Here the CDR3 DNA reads TGTGCCAGCAGCACCCGATCCGGGACGGGGGCGCTGGGAGATACGCAGTATTTT. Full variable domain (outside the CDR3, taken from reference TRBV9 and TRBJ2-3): DSGVTQTPKHLITATGQRVTLRCSPRSGDLSVYWYQQSLDQGLQFLIQYYNGEERAKGNILERFSAQQFPDLHSELNLSSLELGDSALYFCASSTRSGTGALGDTQYFGPGTRLTVL.

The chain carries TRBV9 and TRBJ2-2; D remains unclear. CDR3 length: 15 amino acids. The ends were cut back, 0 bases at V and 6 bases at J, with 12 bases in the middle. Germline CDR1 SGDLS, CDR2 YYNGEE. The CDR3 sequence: CASSVVGMVPGELFF. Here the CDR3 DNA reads TGTGCCAGCAGCGTAGTCGGTATGGTCCCCGGGGAGCTGTTTTTT.